This note documents a single T cell receptor (beta chain) sequence. No antigen is known for it. This sample's treatment: roughly 20 received Ad26.COV2.S at low or high dose, single or two shots; about 5 received placebo; per-sample allocation not given. Collection of the samples took place on day 63 after the first injection of vaccine or placebo. Data came from immunoSEQ multiplex PCR; TCRdb stores just in-frame clones and leaves some out. In the table there are around 250,000 clones, about 90% of which are singletons. The source of the sample is a study of Ad26.COV2.S vaccination and SARS-CoV-2 variants. Study-level background: By the intramuscular route, Ad26.COV2.S was given once, or twice 56 days apart.

Whole-study findings and limits: The analyses of TCR breadth and depth may have understated the size of total T cell responses.

The CDR3 loop spans 14 amino acids. V gave up 3 bases and J gave up 2 bases, with 9 bases separating them. Germline CDR1 reads MNHEY; CDR2 reads SVGEGT. The chain recombines TRBV6-2 or TRBV6-3 with TRBJ2-3; D gene unclear. This TCR derives from a person aged 18-60 years who received the Ad26.COV2.S COVID-19 vaccine or a placebo. Here the sequenced sample was peripheral blood, taken in a trial of Ad26.COV2.S vaccine versus placebo. This CDR3 reads CASSYGLNTDTQYF. The DNA for the CDR3 is TGTGCCAGCAGTTATGGATTAAACACAGATACGCAGTATTTT.